The sample holds many counts of the clone carrying this T cell receptor beta chain. Antigen: not known. This specimen comes from a study of blood T cells in healthy people across ages. Across the whole study: When template switching was applied, about one barcoded beta molecule was captured per two T cells. Whole-study findings and limits: Age showed a roughly linear inverse relationship with TCR beta diversity per million T cells.

Combining a sample-barcoded 5' primer with a J-beta primer mix, a second PCR ran for roughly 7 to 11 cycles. Carrying 12 random nucleotides, a template-switch adaptor labeled each individual cDNA molecule. TCRdb reanalysed the 5' RACE reads using MiXCR and keeps one entry per CDR3 protein. Among around 850,000 distinct CDR3 sequences listed, around 34% were seen once. Germline CDR1 is SGHAT and CDR2 is FQNNGV. The CDR3 contains 15 residues. V gave up 5 bases and J gave up 6 bases; unmatched junction bases: 8. Each sample used at least 6.5 million PBMCs. The sequencing sample was made of blood. This TCR derives from a man younger than 35 in good health. The J gene is TRBJ2-3, the V gene TRBV11-2, with 10 bases lining up with TRBD2. In DNA form, the CDR3 reads TGTGCCAGCAGCGCCGTCGGACTAGCGGTTGATACGCAGTATTTT. It specifies CASSAVGLAVDTQYF. Full variable domain (outside the CDR3, taken from reference TRBV11-2 and TRBJ2-3): EAGVAQSPRYKIIEKRQSVAFWCNPISGHATLYWYQQILGQGPKLLIQFQNNGVVDDSQLPKDRFSAERLKGVDSTLKIQPAKLEDSAVYLCASSAVGLAVDTQYFGPGTRLTVL.